These T cell receptor beta chains were read from a single sample in a study of CD8 T cells in Susac syndrome. One entry per CDR3 protein results from TCRdb running MiXCR on the immunoSEQ multiplex PCR reads. The sample contains under 200,000 distinct CDR3 sequences, 90% to 95% of which appear only once. The sequenced sample consisted of CD4+ T cells from PBMCs. The receptor source for this set is a human donor in good health. Each CDR3 is given with its conserved first and last residue. Each record gives: V gene, D gene, J gene, clone size, CDR3 length, CDR3 DNA, CDR3 protein. The D gene is left open where the match is weak. Not all rows give a size; the values are once, few, many and, for expanded clones, a class.

V gene: TRBV29-1; D gene: NA; J gene: TRBJ1-3; clone size: NA; CDR3 length: 12; CDR3 DNA: TGCAGCGCTTCGACGGGTCGAAACACCATATATTTT; CDR3 protein: CSASTGRNTIYF
V gene: TRBV18; D gene: TRBD2; J gene: TRBJ2-7; clone size: NA; CDR3 length: 13; CDR3 DNA: TGTGCCAGCTCAGGTCAGGGAGGGGACGAGCAGTACTTC; CDR3 protein: CASSGQGGDEQYF
V gene: TRBV6-6; D gene: TRBD1; J gene: TRBJ2-2; clone size: NA; CDR3 length: 14; CDR3 DNA: TGTGCCAGCAGCCGCCGGGACAGGGGAGTCCGGCTGTTTTTT; CDR3 protein: CASSRRDRGVRLFF
V gene: TRBV7-2; D gene: NA; J gene: TRBJ2-3; clone size: NA; CDR3 length: 14; CDR3 DNA: TGTGCCAGCAGCTTAGCGTGGGGCACAGATACGCAGTATTTT; CDR3 protein: CASSLAWGTDTQYF
V gene: TRBV4-3; D gene: TRBD1; J gene: TRBJ1-2; clone size: once; CDR3 length: 16; CDR3 DNA: TGCGCCAGCAGCGAGCGACAGGGAACTCTTAACTATGGCTACACCTTC; CDR3 protein: CASSERQGTLNYGYTF
V gene: TRBV20-1; D gene: TRBD1; J gene: TRBJ1-5; clone size: NA; CDR3 length: 15; CDR3 DNA: TGCAGTGCTGGAACAGGGGGCATGAGCAATCAGCCCCAGCATTTT; CDR3 protein: CSAGTGGMSNQPQHF
V gene: TRBV20-1; D gene: NA; J gene: TRBJ1-5; clone size: NA; CDR3 length: 16; CDR3 DNA: TGCAGTGCTATCGCGGACCTAGGGGGGGTGGATCAGCCCCAGCATTTT; CDR3 protein: CSAIADLGGVDQPQHF
V gene: TRBV25-1; D gene: NA; J gene: TRBJ2-1; clone size: NA; CDR3 length: 15; CDR3 DNA: TGTGCCAGCAGTGGTGGGGGTAGCTCCTACAATGAGCAGTTCTTC; CDR3 protein: CASSGGGSSYNEQFF
V gene: TRBV27; D gene: NA; J gene: TRBJ2-7; clone size: NA; CDR3 length: 14; CDR3 DNA: TGTGCCAGCAGGCGTGAACATGGGACCTACGAGCAGTACTTC; CDR3 protein: CASRREHGTYEQYF
V gene: TRBV10-3; D gene: NA; J gene: TRBJ2-1; clone size: NA; CDR3 length: 12; CDR3 DNA: TGTGCCATCAGCCCCGATCTCGATGAGCAGTTCTTC; CDR3 protein: CAISPDLDEQFF
V gene: TRBV11-2; D gene: NA; J gene: TRBJ2-7; clone size: NA; CDR3 length: 14; CDR3 DNA: TGTGCCAGCAGCCCCGCGGCAGGGCCCTACGAGCAGTACTTC; CDR3 protein: CASSPAAGPYEQYF
V gene: TRBV19; D gene: NA; J gene: TRBJ2-5; clone size: once; CDR3 length: 17; CDR3 DNA: TGTGCCAGTAGCCCTGACCGAGGACCAAGAAGCCAAGAGACCCAGTACTTC; CDR3 protein: CASSPDRGPRSQETQYF
V gene: TRBV9; D gene: TRBD2; J gene: TRBJ2-2; clone size: NA; CDR3 length: 15; CDR3 DNA: TGTGCCAGCGGAATGACGGGGGGGTACACCGGGGAGCTGTTTTTT; CDR3 protein: CASGMTGGYTGELFF
V gene: TRBV6-1; D gene: NA; J gene: TRBJ2-7; clone size: NA; CDR3 length: 18; CDR3 DNA: TGTGCCAGCATCAAAGCCCCACATTCGGGCAGGGAGGAGTACGAGCAGTACTTC; CDR3 protein: CASIKAPHSGREEYEQYF
V gene: TRBV28; D gene: TRBD1; J gene: TRBJ2-7; clone size: NA; CDR3 length: 12; CDR3 DNA: TGTGCCAGCTCCACAGGGGTTCGAGAGCAGTACTTC; CDR3 protein: CASSTGVREQYF